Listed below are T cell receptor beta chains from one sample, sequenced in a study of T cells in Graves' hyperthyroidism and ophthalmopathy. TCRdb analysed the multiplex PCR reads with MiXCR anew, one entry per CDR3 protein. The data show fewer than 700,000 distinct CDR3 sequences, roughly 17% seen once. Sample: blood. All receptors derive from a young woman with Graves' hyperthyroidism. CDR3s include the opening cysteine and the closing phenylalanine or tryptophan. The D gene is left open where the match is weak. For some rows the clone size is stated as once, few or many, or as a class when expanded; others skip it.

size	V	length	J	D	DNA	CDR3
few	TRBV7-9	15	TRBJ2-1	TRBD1	TGTGCCAGCAGCCAGCGACAGGGCTCCTACAATGAGCAGTTCTTC	CASSQRQGSYNEQFF
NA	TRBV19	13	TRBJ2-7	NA	TGTGCCAGTAGTCTGGGGTCCTCGGACGAGCAGTACTTC	CASSLGSSDEQYF
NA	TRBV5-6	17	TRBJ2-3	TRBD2	TGTGCCAGCAGCTTGGACGGGACTAGCGGATTCACAGATACGCAGTATTTT	CASSLDGTSGFTDTQYF
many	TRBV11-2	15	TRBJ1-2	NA	TGTGCCAGCAGCCCACAATCTGGGGGGAGCTATGGCTACACCTTC	CASSPQSGGSYGYTF
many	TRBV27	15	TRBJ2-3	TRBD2	TGTGCCAGCTATTCCCGGAGCGGGAGCTCAGATACGCAGTATTTT	CASYSRSGSSDTQYF
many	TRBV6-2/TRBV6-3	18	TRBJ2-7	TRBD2	TGTGCCAGCAGTTACACGACAAGACTAGCGGCCAGAGGCTACGAGCAGTACTTC	CASSYTTRLAARGYEQYF
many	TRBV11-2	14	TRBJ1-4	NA	TGTGCCAGCAGCTTAAGATTTGGTAATGAAAAACTGTTTTTT	CASSLRFGNEKLFF
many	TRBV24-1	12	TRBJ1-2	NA	TGTGCCACCAGCCTGACAGGAAAAGGCTACACCTTC	CATSLTGKGYTF
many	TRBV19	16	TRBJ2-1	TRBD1	TGTGCCAGTAGTAAAGTGGGGACAGGGGGCGGAAATGAGCAGTTCTTC	CASSKVGTGGGNEQFF
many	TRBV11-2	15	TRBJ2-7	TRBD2	TGTGCCAGCAGTTTCCGGACTAGCGCTACCTACGAGCAGTACTTC	CASSFRTSATYEQYF
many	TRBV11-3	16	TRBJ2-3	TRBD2	TGTGCCAGCGACTACGGGCGGGAGAAGTGGGCAGATACGCAGTATTTT	CASDYGREKWADTQYF
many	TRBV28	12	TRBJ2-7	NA	TGTGCCAGCAGTTTGGGGTTGGGCGAGCAGTACTTC	CASSLGLGEQYF
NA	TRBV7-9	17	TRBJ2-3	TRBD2	TGTGCCAGCAGCTTTGGGACTAGCGGGAGGGCCTCGGATACGCAGTATTTT	CASSFGTSGRASDTQYF
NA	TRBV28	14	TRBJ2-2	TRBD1	TGTGCCAGCAGTCCTGGGACAGGGGTCGGGGAGCTGTTTTTT	CASSPGTGVGELFF
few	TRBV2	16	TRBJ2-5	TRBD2	TGTGCCAGCAGTCCCAGCGGGAGCTTCCAGGGAGAGACCCAGTACTTC	CASSPSGSFQGETQYF
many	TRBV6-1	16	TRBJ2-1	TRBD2	TGTGCCAGCAGTGAACTCAAGGCGGGAGTAACAAATGAGCAGTTCTTC	CASSELKAGVTNEQFF
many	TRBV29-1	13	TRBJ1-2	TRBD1	TGCAGCGTCAGGACAGGGACTTCGCGTGGCTACACCTTC	CSVRTGTSRGYTF
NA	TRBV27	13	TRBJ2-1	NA	TGTGCCAGCAGTACCGACAACTACAATGAGCAGTTCTTC	CASSTDNYNEQFF
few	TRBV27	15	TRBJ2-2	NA	TGTGCCAGCACTTACAGGGAGTTAAGCACCGGGGAGCTGTTTTTT	CASTYRELSTGELFF
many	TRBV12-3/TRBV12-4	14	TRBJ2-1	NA	TGTGCCAGCAGTTGGCGACAACTCTACAATGAGCAGTTCTTC	CASSWRQLYNEQFF
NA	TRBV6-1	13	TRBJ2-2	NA	TGTGCCAGCAACAGGGACAACACCGGGGAGCTGTTTTTT	CASNRDNTGELFF
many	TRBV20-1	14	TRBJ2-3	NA	TGCAGTGCTATCCGCCAGGCTAGCACAGATACGCAGTATTTT	CSAIRQASTDTQYF
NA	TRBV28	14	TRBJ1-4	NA	TGTGCCAGCGGTCTTGACATTACTAATGAAAAACTGTTTTTT	CASGLDITNEKLFF
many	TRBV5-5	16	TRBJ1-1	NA	TGTGCCAGCAGCTTGGTGTTGTGGGTTGGGGGTACTGAAGCTTTCTTT	CASSLVLWVGGTEAFF
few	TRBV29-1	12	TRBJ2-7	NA	TGCAGCGTTATTTGGCCAACCTACGAGCAGTACTTC	CSVIWPTYEQYF
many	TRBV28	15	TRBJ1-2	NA	TGTGCCAGCAGCTCCCTAAGGGGCGCTCACTATGGCTACACCTTC	CASSSLRGAHYGYTF
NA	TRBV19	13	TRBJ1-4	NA	TGTGCCAGTAGTTTGGTCCCGGCGGAAAAACTGTTTTTT	CASSLVPAEKLFF
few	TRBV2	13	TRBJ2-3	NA	TGTGCCAGCAGTATAGCGGAAAAAGATACGCAGTATTTT	CASSIAEKDTQYF
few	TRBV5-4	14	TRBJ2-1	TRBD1	TGTGCCAGCAGCTCCGGACAGGGGCCAGGGGAGCAGTTCTTC	CASSSGQGPGEQFF
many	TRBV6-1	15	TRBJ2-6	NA	TGTGCCAGCAGCACAGGAAGCTCTGGGGCCAACGTCCTGACTTTC	CASSTGSSGANVLTF
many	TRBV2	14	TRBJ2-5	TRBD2	TGTGCCAGCAGTGACCAGCGGGAGTGGAAGACCCAGTACTTC	CASSDQREWKTQYF
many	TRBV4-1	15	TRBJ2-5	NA	TGCGCCAGCAGACCGACAGGGTTTGCGGGGGAGACCCAGTACTTC	CASRPTGFAGETQYF
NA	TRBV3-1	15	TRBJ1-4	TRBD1	TGTGCCAGCAGCCAAGGTTGGGACAGGGAACAAAAACTGTTTTTT	CASSQGWDREQKLFF
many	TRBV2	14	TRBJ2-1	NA	TGTGCCAGCAGTGGGTCGCGGGTATCCGGTGAGCAGTTCTTC	CASSGSRVSGEQFF
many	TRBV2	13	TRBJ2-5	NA	TGTGCCAGCAGTCCGATCATGACCGAGACCCAGTACTTC	CASSPIMTETQYF
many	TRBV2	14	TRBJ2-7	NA	TGTGCCAGCAGTGATTTTAAAGAGGACTACGAGCAGTACTTC	CASSDFKEDYEQYF
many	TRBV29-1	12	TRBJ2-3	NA	TGCAGCGCCTTCGATGGGACAGATACGCAGTATTTT	CSAFDGTDTQYF
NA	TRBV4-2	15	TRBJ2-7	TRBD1	TGTGCCAGCAGCCTGCGACAGGGGCTAACCTACGAGCAGTACTTC	CASSLRQGLTYEQYF
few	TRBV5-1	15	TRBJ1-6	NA	TGCGCCAGCAGCTGGACCTCAGGGGTTAGCTCACCCCTCCACTTT	CASSWTSGVSSPLHF
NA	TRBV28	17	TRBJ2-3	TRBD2	TGTGCCAGCAGTTTACGGGCGGGAGGGCCCGGCACAGATACGCAGTATTTT	CASSLRAGGPGTDTQYF
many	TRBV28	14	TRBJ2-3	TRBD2	TGTGCCAGCAGTCTCCAGCGGGACACAGATACGCAGTATTTT	CASSLQRDTDTQYF
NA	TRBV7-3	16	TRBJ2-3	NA	TGTGCCGGCAGTTCGAAGGACACCGCTAGCACAGATACGCAGTATTTT	CAGSSKDTASTDTQYF
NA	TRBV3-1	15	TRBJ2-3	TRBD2	TGTGCCAGCAACCGCTTACTAGCGGCTACAGATACGCAGTATTTT	CASNRLLAATDTQYF
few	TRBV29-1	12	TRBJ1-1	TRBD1	TGCAGCGGGTTGGGACAGGGCGATGAAGCTTTCTTT	CSGLGQGDEAFF
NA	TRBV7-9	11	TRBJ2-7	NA	TGTGCCAGCAGCTTTGAAGACGAGCAGTACTTC	CASSFEDEQYF
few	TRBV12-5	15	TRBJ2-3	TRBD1	TGTGCTAGTGGTTTGTCCCGGGACAGGGGAGATACGCAGTATTTT	CASGLSRDRGDTQYF
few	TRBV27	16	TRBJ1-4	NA	TGTGCCAGCAGTTCATATCGGTGGGACCGGAATGAAAAACTGTTTTTT	CASSSYRWDRNEKLFF
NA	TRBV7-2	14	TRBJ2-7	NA	TGTGCCAGCAGCCGGATTAAGAGCTCCTACGAGCAGTACTTC	CASSRIKSSYEQYF
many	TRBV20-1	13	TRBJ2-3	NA	TGCAGTGCTAGAGTTGTGGATACAGATACGCAGTATTTT	CSARVVDTDTQYF